This T cell receptor (beta chain) was observed in a study of cytomegalovirus exposure and HLA in healthy donors. Study summary: Earlier, roughly 120 million unique TCR beta sequences were recovered from about 170 million T cells by an analysis. In terms of ancestry, the Caucasian-associated cluster contained around four fifths of the approximately 430 genotyped donors.

Comments on this clone: Its antigen remains unknown.

Study-wide points: Compared with the approximately 680-donor mean, an Asian-associated ancestry cluster reportedly had fewer N-insertions, according to a later analysis. One variant, a missense change in DCLRE1C, was linked in a later analysis to TCR beta V- and J-gene trimming.

The PCR contained 60 Vbeta and 13 Jbeta primers. Measured with immunoSEQ multiplex PCR; TCRdb has only the in-frame clones, and not every one. This table holds over 90,000 clones, roughly 60% found once. Per the germline V gene, CDR1 is MGHRA and CDR2 is YSYEKL. V lost 2 bases and J lost 2; bases outside the gene matches: 3. The CDR3 consists of 15 residues. Sequencing was done on a sample of PBMCs. The rearrangement links TRBV4-1 to TRBJ2-5, with 9 bases lining up with TRBD1. The clonotype originates from a human donor in good health. The DNA of the CDR3 is TGCGCCAGCAGCCAACGGGACAGGGAACAAGAGACCCAGTACTTC. Translation gives CASSQRDREQETQYF.